This T cell receptor beta chain appears in the sequencing data of a study of memory CD4+ T cells and cytomegalovirus serostatus. As concerns this clone: Its antigen is currently unknown.

The method was immunoSEQ multiplex PCR; TCRdb's version includes in-frame clones alone and lacks a portion of them. The sample includes over 40,000 clones, 82% seen only once; the top ten take 0.5% to 0.6%. The sort gate was single viable CD3+CD4+CD8-CD45RO+ cells for memory CD4+ T cells. Study results and limitations: CD4+ memory repertoires contained about 40% of the roughly 160 reported CMV TCRbeta sequences.

J lost 0 bases, V lost 9 bases, and 5 bases had no gene match. CDR3 length: 14 amino acids. Germline V lookup: CDR1 ENHRY, CDR2 SYGVKD. The V gene is TRBV10-3, the J gene TRBJ2-3; the match to TRBD2 covers 8 bases. Input material: memory CD4+ T cells from blood. The origin of this receptor is an adult in good health and CMV-seronegative. This CDR3 reads CAMAAGGSTDTQYF. CDR3 coding DNA: TGTGCCATGGCTGCGGGGGGAAGCACAGATACGCAGTATTTT.